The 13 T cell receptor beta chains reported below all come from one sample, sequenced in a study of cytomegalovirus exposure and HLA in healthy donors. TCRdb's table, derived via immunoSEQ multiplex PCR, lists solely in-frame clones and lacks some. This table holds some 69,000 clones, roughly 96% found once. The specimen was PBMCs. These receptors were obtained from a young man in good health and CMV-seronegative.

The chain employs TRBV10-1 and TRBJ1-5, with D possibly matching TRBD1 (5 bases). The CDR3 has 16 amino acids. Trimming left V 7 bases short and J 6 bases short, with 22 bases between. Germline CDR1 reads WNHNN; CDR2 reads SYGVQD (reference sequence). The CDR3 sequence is CASKVGRSGMLQPQHF. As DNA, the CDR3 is TGCGCCAGCAAAGTCGGCAGATCAGGGATGCTTCAGCCCCAGCATTTT.

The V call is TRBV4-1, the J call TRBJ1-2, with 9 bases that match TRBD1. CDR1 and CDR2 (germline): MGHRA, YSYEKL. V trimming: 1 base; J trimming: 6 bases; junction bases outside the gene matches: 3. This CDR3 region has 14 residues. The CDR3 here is CASSQGDRVDGYTF. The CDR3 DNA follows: TGCGCCAGCAGCCAAGGGGACAGGGTTGATGGCTACACCTTC.

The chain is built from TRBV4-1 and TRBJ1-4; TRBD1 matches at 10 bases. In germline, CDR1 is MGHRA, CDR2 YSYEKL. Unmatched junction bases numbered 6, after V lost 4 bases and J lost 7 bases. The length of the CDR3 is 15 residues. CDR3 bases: TGCGCCAGCAGCCGACCGGGACAGGGGAGTGAAAAACTGTTTTTT. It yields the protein CASSRPGQGSEKLFF.

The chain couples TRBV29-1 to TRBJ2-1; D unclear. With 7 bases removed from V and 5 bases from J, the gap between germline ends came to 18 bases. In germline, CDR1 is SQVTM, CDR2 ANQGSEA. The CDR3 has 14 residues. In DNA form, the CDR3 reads TGCAGCGCCACACATGGTAGGCAGGACAATGAGCAGTTCTTC. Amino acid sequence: CSATHGRQDNEQFF.

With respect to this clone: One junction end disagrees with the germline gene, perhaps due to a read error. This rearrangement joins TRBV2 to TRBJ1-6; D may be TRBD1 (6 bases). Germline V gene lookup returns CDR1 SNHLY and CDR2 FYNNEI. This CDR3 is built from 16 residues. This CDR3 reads CASRGLEQGYSSPLHF. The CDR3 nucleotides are TGTGCCAGCAGGGGCCTAGAACAGGGATATAGTTCACCCCTCCACTTT. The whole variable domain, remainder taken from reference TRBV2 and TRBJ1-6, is EPEVTQTPSHQVTQMGQEVILRCVPISNHLYFYWYRQILGQKVEFLVSFYNNEISEKSEIFDDQFSVERPDGSNFTLKIRSTKLEDSAMYFCASRGLEQGYSSPLHFGNGTRLTVT.

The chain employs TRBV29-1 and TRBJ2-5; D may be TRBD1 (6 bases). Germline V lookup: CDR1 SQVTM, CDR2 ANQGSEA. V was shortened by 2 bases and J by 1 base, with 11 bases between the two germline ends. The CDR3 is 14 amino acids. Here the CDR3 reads CSVERTVPQETQYF. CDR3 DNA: TGCAGCGTTGAAAGGACAGTCCCCCAAGAGACCCAGTACTTC.

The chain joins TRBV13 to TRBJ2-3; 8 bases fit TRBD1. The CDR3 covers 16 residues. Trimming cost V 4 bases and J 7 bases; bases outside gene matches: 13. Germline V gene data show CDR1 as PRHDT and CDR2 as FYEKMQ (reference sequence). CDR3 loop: CASSSALDRDINTQYF. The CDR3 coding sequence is TGTGCCAGCAGCTCGGCCCTGGACAGGGATATCAATACGCAGTATTTT.

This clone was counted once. In DNA, the CDR3 is TGTGCCAGCACCCTAAGAGTAGCGGGTGGTAATGAGCAGTTCTTC. Translation: CASTLRVAGGNEQFF. The rearrangement joins TRBV7-2 to TRBJ2-1, with 7 nucleotides matching TRBD2. Germline V gene lookup returns CDR1 SGHTA and CDR2 FQGNSA. With 7 bases clipped from V and 7 bases from J, the junction kept 13 bases outside the gene matches. CDR3 length equals 15 residues.

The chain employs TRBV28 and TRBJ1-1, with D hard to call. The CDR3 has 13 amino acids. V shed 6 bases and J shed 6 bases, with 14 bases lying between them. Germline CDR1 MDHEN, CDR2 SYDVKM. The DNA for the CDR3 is TGTGCCAGCAGACCGGGCCGGGGAGCTGAAGCTTTCTTT. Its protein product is CASRPGRGAEAFF.

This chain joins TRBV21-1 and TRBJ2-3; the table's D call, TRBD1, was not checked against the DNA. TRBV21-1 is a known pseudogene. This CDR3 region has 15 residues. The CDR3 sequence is CASGTGQGIADTQYF. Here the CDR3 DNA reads TGTGCCAGCGGTACGGGACAGGGAATTGCAGATACGCAGTATTTT.

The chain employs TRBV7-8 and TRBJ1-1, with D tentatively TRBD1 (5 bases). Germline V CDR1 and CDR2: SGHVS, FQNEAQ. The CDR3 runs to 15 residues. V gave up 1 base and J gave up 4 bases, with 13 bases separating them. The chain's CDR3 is CASSLEEGWGTEAFF. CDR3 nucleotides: TGTGCCAGCAGCTTAGAGGAGGGGTGGGGCACTGAAGCTTTCTTT.

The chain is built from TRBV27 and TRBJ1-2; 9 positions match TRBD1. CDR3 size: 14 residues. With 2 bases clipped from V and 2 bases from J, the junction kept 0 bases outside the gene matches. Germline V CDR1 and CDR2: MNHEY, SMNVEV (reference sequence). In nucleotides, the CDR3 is TGTGCCAGCAGTTTAGACAGGGGGAACTATGGCTACACCTTC. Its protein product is CASSLDRGNYGYTF.

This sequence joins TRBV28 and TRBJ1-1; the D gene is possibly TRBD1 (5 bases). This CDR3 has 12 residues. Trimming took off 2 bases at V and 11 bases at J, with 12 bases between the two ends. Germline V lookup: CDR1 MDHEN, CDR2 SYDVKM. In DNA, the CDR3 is TGTGCCAGCAGTTTACAGGGATTTGAGGCTTTCTTT. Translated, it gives CASSLQGFEAFF.